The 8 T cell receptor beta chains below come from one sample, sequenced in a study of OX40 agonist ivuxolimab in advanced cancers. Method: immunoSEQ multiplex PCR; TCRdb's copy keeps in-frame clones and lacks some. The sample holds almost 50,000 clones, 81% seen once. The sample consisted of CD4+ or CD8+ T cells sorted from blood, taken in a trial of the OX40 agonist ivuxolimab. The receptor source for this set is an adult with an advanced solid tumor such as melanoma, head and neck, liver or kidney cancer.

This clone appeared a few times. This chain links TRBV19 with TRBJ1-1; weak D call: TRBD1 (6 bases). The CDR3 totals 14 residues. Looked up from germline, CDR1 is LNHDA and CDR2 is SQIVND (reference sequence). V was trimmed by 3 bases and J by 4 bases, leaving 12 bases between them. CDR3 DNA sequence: TGTGCCAGTAGTATGGACAGTCGGGGCACTGAAGCTTTCTTT. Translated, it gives CASSMDSRGTEAFF.

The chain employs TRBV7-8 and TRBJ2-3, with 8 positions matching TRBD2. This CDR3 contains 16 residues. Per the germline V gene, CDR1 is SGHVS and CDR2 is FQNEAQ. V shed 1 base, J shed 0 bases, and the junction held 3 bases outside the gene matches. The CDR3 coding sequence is TGTGCCAGCAGCTTAGAAATAGCGGGGAGCACAGATACGCAGTATTTT. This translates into CASSLEIAGSTDTQYF.

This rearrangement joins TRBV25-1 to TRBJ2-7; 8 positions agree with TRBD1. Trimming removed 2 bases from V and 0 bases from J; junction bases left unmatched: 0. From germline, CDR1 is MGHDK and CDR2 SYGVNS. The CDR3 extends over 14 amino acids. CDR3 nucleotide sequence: TGTGCCAGCAGTGAAACAGGGGGCTCCTACGAGCAGTACTTC. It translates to CASSETGGSYEQYF.

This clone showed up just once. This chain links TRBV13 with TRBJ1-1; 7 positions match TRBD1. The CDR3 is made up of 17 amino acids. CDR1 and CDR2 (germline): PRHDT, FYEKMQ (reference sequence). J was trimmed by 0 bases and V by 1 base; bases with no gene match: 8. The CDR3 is CASSLDPRQGMNTEAFF. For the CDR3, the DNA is TGTGCCAGCAGCTTAGACCCCCGACAGGGCATGAACACTGAAGCTTTCTTT. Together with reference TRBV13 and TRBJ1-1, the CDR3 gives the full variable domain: AAGVIQSPRHLIKEKRETATLKCYPIPRHDTVYWYQQGPGQDPQFLISFYEKMQSDKGSIPDRFSAQQFSDYHSELNMSSLELGDSALYFCASSLDPRQGMNTEAFFGQGTRLTVV.

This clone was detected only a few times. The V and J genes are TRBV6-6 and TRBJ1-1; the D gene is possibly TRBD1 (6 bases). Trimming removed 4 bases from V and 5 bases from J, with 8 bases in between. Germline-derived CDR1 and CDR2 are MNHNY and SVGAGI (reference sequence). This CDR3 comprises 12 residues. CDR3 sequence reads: CASSSGETEAFF. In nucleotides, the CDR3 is TGTGCCAGCAGTTCAGGGGAGACTGAAGCTTTCTTT.

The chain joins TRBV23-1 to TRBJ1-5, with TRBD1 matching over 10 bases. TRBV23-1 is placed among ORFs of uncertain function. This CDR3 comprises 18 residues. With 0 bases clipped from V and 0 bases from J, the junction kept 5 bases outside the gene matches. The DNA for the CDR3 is TGCGCCAGCAGTCAATCAGACGGGACAGGGGATAGCAATCAGCCCCAGCATTTT. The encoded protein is CASSQSDGTGDSNQPQHF.

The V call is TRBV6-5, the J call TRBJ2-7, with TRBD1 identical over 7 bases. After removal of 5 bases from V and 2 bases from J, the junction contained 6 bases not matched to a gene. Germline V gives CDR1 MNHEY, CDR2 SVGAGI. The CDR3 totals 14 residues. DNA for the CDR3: TGTGCCAGCAGTGAAAGGGGGCTCACCTACGAGCAGTACGTC. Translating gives CASSERGLTYEQYV.

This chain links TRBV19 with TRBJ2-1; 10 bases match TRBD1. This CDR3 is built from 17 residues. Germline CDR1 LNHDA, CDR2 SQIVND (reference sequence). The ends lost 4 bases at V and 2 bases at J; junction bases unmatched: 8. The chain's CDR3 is CASSTRQGATPYNEQFF. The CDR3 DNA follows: TGTGCCAGTAGTACCAGACAGGGGGCTACCCCCTACAATGAGCAGTTCTTC.